The 25 T cell receptor beta chains given below trace back to one sample, sequenced in a study of cytomegalovirus exposure and HLA in healthy donors. The primer mix had 60 Vbeta and 13 Jbeta primers. This table comes from immunoSEQ multiplex PCR, and its TCRdb copy is limited to in-frame clones, with some not included. The sample consists of 200,000 or so clones, roughly 84% of them appearing once. Sequencing was carried out using PBMCs. These receptors came from a boy younger than 18 in good health and CMV-seronegative.

This rearrangement joins TRBV15 to TRBJ1-2; unclear D gene. Trimming stripped 5 bases from V and 3 bases from J, with 10 bases between. CDR3 length equals 13 residues. From germline, CDR1 is LNHNV and CDR2 YYDKDF (reference sequence). CDR3: CATSGGEDYGYTF. As DNA, the CDR3 is TGTGCCACCAGCGGTGGTGAGGACTATGGCTACACCTTC.

This chain uses TRBV7-2 with TRBJ2-7; 7 bases map to TRBD1. Germline CDR1 reads SGHTA; CDR2 reads FQGNSA. Trimming cost V 5 bases and J 0 bases; bases outside gene matches: 7. CDR3 length equals 15 residues. The CDR3 loop reads CASSPGQAFSYEQYF. CDR3 nucleotide sequence: TGTGCCAGCAGCCCAGGACAGGCCTTCTCCTACGAGCAGTACTTC.

The CDR3 reads CATGHGAGELFF. In DNA form, the CDR3 reads TGCGCCACGGGACACGGGGCCGGGGAGCTGTTTTTT. The V call is TRBV10-1, the J call TRBJ2-2; D perhaps matches TRBD1 (6 bases). The germline V and J ends were trimmed by 10 bases and 6 bases, with 12 bases remaining between them. CDR1 is WNHNN and CDR2 is SYGVQD in the germline V gene (reference sequence). The CDR3 runs to 12 residues.

This rearrangement joins TRBV28 to TRBJ1-2; D is perhaps TRBD1 (6 bases). This CDR3 has 12 residues. V gave up 4 bases and J gave up 6 bases, with 9 bases separating them. Germline V gene lookup returns CDR1 MDHEN and CDR2 SYDVKM. CDR3 nucleotide sequence: TGTGCCAGCAGTTCCAACAGGGATGGCTACACCTTC. Its protein is CASSSNRDGYTF.

The chain uses TRBV9 and TRBJ2-7; 7 bases map to TRBD1. Trimming at V came to 0 bases and at J to 6 bases, leaving 9 bases not matched to a gene. The CDR3 length is 15 residues. Looked up from germline, CDR1 is SGDLS and CDR2 is YYNGEE. The CDR3 DNA sequence: TGTGCCAGCAGCGTAGCCGCGACAGGGTTTGGCGAGCAGTACTTC. Its translation: CASSVAATGFGEQYF.

The V call is TRBV27, the J call TRBJ1-1; D not resolved. Trimming removed 0 bases from V and 4 bases from J, with 12 bases in between. In germline, CDR1 is MNHEY, CDR2 SMNVEV (reference sequence). The CDR3 is 15 residues long. The CDR3 DNA reads TGTGCCAGCAGTTTATCTCGGGGAGGGTTCACTGAAGCTTTCTTT. It codes for CASSLSRGGFTEAFF.

V is TRBV30 and J is TRBJ1-4; TRBD1 is a possible D gene (6 bases). Trimming took 5 bases from V and 4 from J, leaving 8 bases between them. From germline, CDR1 is GTSNPN and CDR2 SVGIG (reference sequence). The CDR3 length is 12 residues. The CDR3 region has the DNA TGTGCCTGGGACAGGTTTAATGAAAAACTGTTTTTT. Protein product: CAWDRFNEKLFF.

The gene calls are TRBV7-2 and TRBJ2-1, with 9 bases aligning to TRBD1. The CDR3 consists of 16 residues. Germline CDR1 reads SGHTA; CDR2 reads FQGNSA. Unmatched junction bases numbered 11, after V lost 5 bases and J lost 6 bases. CDR3 bases: TGTGCCAGCAGCCCTATAGTCCACAGGGGGCGCAATGAGCAGTTCTTC. Amino acids: CASSPIVHRGRNEQFF.

The chain carries TRBV28 and TRBJ1-1; D remains unclear. V lost 1 base to trimming and J lost 10 bases, with 10 bases between them. CDR3 length equals 12 residues. Germline V gene lookup returns CDR1 MDHEN and CDR2 SYDVKM. DNA of the CDR3: TGTGCCAGCAGTTTATACGGTGATTTAGCTTTCTTT. Translating gives CASSLYGDLAFF.

This clone has a single count. The chain couples TRBV30 to TRBJ2-1, with 8 bases lining up with TRBD2. V lost 4 bases and J lost 8; bases outside the gene matches: 10. Germline-derived CDR1 and CDR2 are GTSNPN and SVGIG (reference sequence). The CDR3 runs to 14 residues. CDR3 region: CAWNTGLGMDEQFF. CDR3 coding DNA: TGTGCCTGGAACACGGGACTAGGCATGGATGAGCAGTTCTTC.

This chain links TRBV6-6 with TRBJ2-1; 7 bases fit TRBD1. After removal of 5 bases from V and 7 bases from J, the junction contained 5 bases not matched to a gene. From germline, CDR1 is MNHNY and CDR2 SVGAGI (reference sequence). The CDR3 length is 13 residues. CDR3 in DNA: TGTGCCAGCAGTAGACAGGGCCGGAATGAGCAGTTCTTC. This gives the protein CASSRQGRNEQFF.

Note on this clone: At the DNA level, this CDR3 is encoded by other sequences in the same sample as well. The chain combines TRBV12-5 with TRBJ2-1, with D unclear. This CDR3 has 12 residues. V lost 6 bases and J 5 bases, leaving 8 bases between the germline ends. Germline V CDR1 and CDR2: LGHNT, FRNRAP. The chain's CDR3 is CASGHTNNEQFF. The CDR3 DNA reads TGTGCTAGTGGCCACACCAACAATGAGCAGTTCTTC.

The CDR3 region is CASKRGDEQYF. In DNA form, the CDR3 reads TGTGCCAGCAAAAGGGGCGACGAGCAGTACTTC. This sequence joins TRBV6-1 and TRBJ2-7, with D possibly TRBD1 on 5 matching bases. The CDR3 spans 11 residues. CDR1 and CDR2 (germline): MNHNS, SASEGT. V was clipped by 7 bases and J by 5 bases, with 9 bases between them.

This clone came up a few times. The chain joins TRBV2 to TRBJ1-3; 9 bases map to TRBD1. CDR1 is SNHLY, CDR2 FYNNEI, per germline. The CDR3 has 14 residues. J was trimmed by 4 bases and V by 3 bases; bases with no gene match: 1. CDR3 DNA sequence: TGTGCCAGCAGTGACGGGACAGGGGGAAACACCATATATTTT. Protein product: CASSDGTGGNTIYF.

V usage is TRBV9 and J usage is TRBJ1-4, with 7 bases that match TRBD1. Looked up from germline, CDR1 is SGDLS and CDR2 is YYNGEE. Trimming cost V 4 bases and J 5 bases; bases outside gene matches: 11. The CDR3 has 16 residues. In nucleotides, the CDR3 is TGTGCCAGCAGCCCCACGTTGTCAGGGGGGAATGAAAAACTGTTTTTT. Residues: CASSPTLSGGNEKLFF.

Comments on this clone: Other DNA sequences from this sample encode an identical CDR3 as well. V is TRBV15 and J is TRBJ2-7; 10 nucleotides agree with TRBD1. This CDR3 spans 14 amino acids. The V gene's germline CDR1 is LNHNV and CDR2 YYDKDF (reference sequence). J was trimmed by 4 bases and V by 5 bases; bases with no gene match: 5. This CDR3 is CATSRDRGLYEQYF. The CDR3 nucleotides are TGTGCCACCAGCCGGGACAGGGGATTGTACGAGCAGTACTTC.

This chain links TRBV7-9 with TRBJ1-6; D is undetermined. This CDR3 has 15 amino acids. With 3 bases removed from V and 9 bases from J, the gap between germline ends came to 15 bases. Germline CDR1 and CDR2: SEHNR and FQNEAQ (reference sequence). The CDR3 sequence is CASSFLSPSGSPLHF. The CDR3 coding sequence is TGTGCCAGCAGCTTCTTGTCTCCGTCGGGTTCACCCCTCCACTTT.

This clone appeared a few times. The V and J genes are TRBV2 and TRBJ2-1, with a weak D call TRBD1 (5 bases). There are 13 residues in the CDR3. The germline V gene encodes CDR1 SNHLY and CDR2 FYNNEI. V lost 4 bases and J lost 8, with 12 bases in between. The CDR3 bases are TGTGCCAGCAGTGGACAGTTTGGACATGAGCAGTTCTTC. It specifies CASSGQFGHEQFF.

This chain connects TRBV4-2 to TRBJ2-5; tentatively, D is TRBD1 (6 bases). The CDR3 has 18 residues. With 1 base removed from V and 5 bases from J, the gap between germline ends came to 23 bases. Per germline, CDR1 LGHNA and CDR2 YNFKEQ. CDR3 in DNA: TGTGCCAGCAGCCAAGCGGTGGTGACAGGTCGCCTACCGGAGACCCAGTACTTC. Translated: CASSQAVVTGRLPETQYF.

This clone has a single count. One end of the junction is discordant with germline, which a read error may explain. The rearrangement uses TRBV19 and TRBJ1-2; D is undetermined. The CDR3 has 13 amino acids. The germline V gene encodes CDR1 LNHDA and CDR2 SQIVND (reference sequence). CDR3 coding DNA: TGTGCCAGTAGGCCGACTGGAAGCTATGGCTACATCTTC. Protein product: CASRPTGSYGYIF.

This rearrangement joins TRBV5-1 to TRBJ2-3; tentatively, D is TRBD1 (7 bases). Germline V gene sequence: CDR1 SGHRS, CDR2 YFSETQ. This CDR3 region has 17 residues. Trimming removed 3 bases at V and 2 bases at J, with 19 bases between. The CDR3 DNA is TGCGCCAGCAGCTGGAGGGAAACAGGGGAGGACACAGATACGCAGTATTTT. Encoded protein: CASSWRETGEDTDTQYF.

The chain couples TRBV10-3 to TRBJ1-2, with D possibly being TRBD1 (5 bases). CDR3 length equals 16 residues. Trimming shortened V by 2 bases and J by 3 bases, and 16 bases separated the two germline ends. Germline V gene data show CDR1 as ENHRY and CDR2 as SYGVKD. The CDR3 reads CAISEPGGPNHYGYTF. DNA of the CDR3: TGTGCCATCAGTGAGCCGGGGGGACCGAATCACTATGGCTACACCTTC.

V usage is TRBV5-1 and J usage is TRBJ1-5; possible D gene TRBD1, 6 bases. V lost 0 bases, J lost 3 bases, and 10 bases lay in between. The germline gives CDR1 SGHRS, CDR2 YFSETQ. The CDR3 sequence is 15 residues long. The CDR3 DNA sequence: TGCGCCAGCAGCTTGGGTCCAGGGGCCAATCAGCCCCAGCATTTT. Translated: CASSLGPGANQPQHF. The variable domain in full, completed from reference TRBV5-1 and TRBJ1-5, reads KAGVTQTPRYLIKTRGQQVTLSCSPISGHRSVSWYQQTPGQGLQFLFEYFSETQRNKGNFPGRFSGRQFSNSRSEMNVSTLELGDSALYLCASSLGPGANQPQHFGDGTRLSIL.

Only one count was recorded for this clone. V usage is TRBV4-1 and J usage is TRBJ1-2; 9 nucleotides match TRBD1. Germline CDR1 MGHRA, CDR2 YSYEKL. V lost 4 bases, J lost 3 bases, and 6 bases stayed unmatched. This CDR3 region has 15 residues. The CDR3 nucleotides read TGCGCCAGCAGCCCGACCGGGACAGGGCACTATGGCTACACCTTC. This encodes CASSPTGTGHYGYTF.

The chain links TRBV4-1 to TRBJ2-5, with D perhaps TRBD1 (6 bases). Trimming removed 0 bases from V and 5 bases from J, with 13 bases in between. Germline V lookup: CDR1 MGHRA, CDR2 YSYEKL. This CDR3 region has 15 residues. In DNA form, the CDR3 reads TGCGCCAGCAGCCAAGAACAAGGGGGTCGCGAGACCCAGTACTTC. Its translation: CASSQEQGGRETQYF.